Shown below are 8 T cell receptor beta chains from a single sample sequenced in a study of shared clonotypes between healthy human individuals (dated by TCRdb to about 2020). For the CD8 naive samples, CD45RO-negative cells were positively selected for CCR7, yielding a CD45RA+CCR7+ population from which TemRA cells were excluded. Libraries were prepared through the immunoSEQ multiplex PCR assay. The clones in this table, taken by TCRdb from immuneACCESS, are in-frame only. Not every clone is retained; where verified, under half of the shortfall comes from an unresolved V gene, and the cause of the rest is unknown. The table for this sample lists around 2.1 million clones; 90% to 95% of them were counted only once. The ten largest clonotypes hold roughly 1.8% of the sample. The sample was naive CD8+ T cells from PBMCs. The sample's cell subset or site label is to be understood as: CD45RA+CCR7+. These receptors all stem from a man between 18 and 29 years old in good health. Some clones in this sample may be carry-over from other donors' samples.

CDR3 residues: CASSLGGQHYSGNTIYF. The CDR3 DNA reads as TGTGCCAGCAGCTTAGGCGGGCAGCATTACTCTGGAAACACCATATATTTT. The chain is built from TRBV7-9 and TRBJ1-3; D call uncertain. The CDR3 is made up of 17 amino acids. V lost 1 base and J 0 bases, leaving 13 bases between the germline ends. Germline-derived CDR1 and CDR2 are SEHNR and FQNEAQ (reference sequence). The whole variable domain, remainder taken from reference TRBV7-9 and TRBJ1-3, is DTGVSQNPRHKITKRGQNVTFRCDPISEHNRLYWYRQTLGQGPEFLTYFQNEAQLEKSRLLSDRFSAERPKGSFSTLEIQRTEQGDSAMYLCASSLGGQHYSGNTIYFGEGSWLTVV.

The rearrangement links TRBV5-5 to TRBJ2-4, with 9 bases that match TRBD2. With 0 bases clipped from V and 6 bases from J, the junction kept 1 base outside the gene matches. The CDR3 extends over 14 amino acids. The germline gives CDR1 SGHKS, CDR2 YYEKEE (reference sequence). The CDR3 bases are TGTGCCAGCAGCTTGGAACTAGCGGGAAACATTCAGTACTTC. It yields the protein CASSLELAGNIQYF.

The V call is TRBV10-3, the J call TRBJ1-1, with D possibly being TRBD1 (6 bases). This CDR3 is 13 amino acids long. The V gene lost 3 bases and the J gene lost 10 bases, with 15 bases spanning the gap. Germline loops: CDR1 ENHRY, CDR2 SYGVKD. The CDR3 coding sequence is TGTGCCATCAGTGAACGCCCGAGGGGGGGAGCTTTCTTT. Translating gives CAISERPRGGAFF.

This chain uses TRBV5-8 with TRBJ1-2; TRBD1 might be the D (5 bases). CDR3 length equals 15 residues. Trimming pared 0 bases from V and 5 bases from J, leaving 14 bases between. Germline loops: CDR1 SGHTS, CDR2 YDEGEE. The CDR3, as DNA: TGTGCCAGCAGCTTGGAGTCAGGGTCGTGGTATGGCTACACCTTC. Protein sequence: CASSLESGSWYGYTF. Using reference TRBV5-8 and TRBJ1-2 for the parts outside the CDR3, the full variable domain is EAGVTQSPTHLIKTRGQQATLRCSPISGHTSVYWYQQALGLGLQFLLWYDEGEERNRGNFPPRFSGRQFPNYSSELNVNALELEDSALYLCASSLESGSWYGYTFGSGTRLTVV.

Details on this clone: The same CDR3 is also encoded by other DNA sequences in this sample. The chain employs TRBV7-2 and TRBJ2-7; no firm D call. Germline values: CDR1 SGHTA, CDR2 FQGNSA. CDR3 size: 12 residues. Between the trimmed V and J ends, which lost 5 bases and 3 bases, there was a span of 8 bases. CDR3 sequence: CASSPRLYEQYF. DNA for the CDR3: TGTGCCAGCAGCCCCCGGCTCTACGAGCAGTACTTC.

CDR3 sequence: CASSEGRGAGYTF. As DNA, the CDR3 is TGTGCCAGCAGTGAGGGCAGGGGGGCTGGCTACACCTTC. The chain is built from TRBV2 and TRBJ1-2, with TRBD1 identical over 7 bases. Trimming cost V 3 bases and J 7 bases; bases outside gene matches: 5. The CDR3 is made up of 13 amino acids. Germline assignment: CDR1 SNHLY and CDR2 FYNNEI.

The CDR3 nucleotides read TGCGCCAGCAGCCAACCGGGACTCTACCAAGAGACCCAGTACTTC. Translating it yields CASSQPGLYQETQYF. The genes are TRBV4-1 and TRBJ2-5, with a tentative D call TRBD2 (6 bases). Germline CDR1 reads MGHRA; CDR2 reads YSYEKL. This CDR3 contains 15 residues. Trimming pared 2 bases from V and 0 bases from J, leaving 10 bases between.

This rearrangement joins TRBV9 to TRBJ1-1; D is perhaps TRBD1 (6 bases). Per germline, CDR1 SGDLS and CDR2 YYNGEE. V was cut by 7 bases and J by 4 bases, with 11 bases left in between. This CDR3 has 12 residues. The CDR3 region is CASEGEGTEAFF. The CDR3 DNA follows: TGTGCCAGCGAGGGGGAGGGCACTGAAGCTTTCTTT.